This passage covers 16 T cell receptor beta chains from one sample sequenced in a study of cytomegalovirus exposure and HLA in healthy donors. The method was immunoSEQ multiplex PCR; TCRdb's version includes in-frame clones alone and lacks a portion of them. Among about 330,000 clones listed, about nine tenths were seen once. Sequencing used PBMCs. These receptors were collected from a woman aged 25 to 45 in good health and CMV-seropositive.

J is TRBJ1-2 and V is TRBV25-1, with D possibly being TRBD1 (6 bases). Germline V lookup: CDR1 MGHDK, CDR2 SYGVNS. The ends were cut back, 4 bases at V and 4 bases at J, with 10 bases in the middle. The CDR3 runs 13 residues. CDR3 in DNA: TGTGCCAGCAGTGCACAGGGTGGCTATGGCTACACCTTC. It is translated as CASSAQGGYGYTF.

The rearrangement joins TRBV6-1 to TRBJ2-2; tentative D call: TRBD2 (5 bases). The CDR3 has 14 amino acids. The germline V gene encodes CDR1 MNHNS and CDR2 SASEGT. V was trimmed by 6 bases and J by 5 bases, leaving 13 bases between them. The CDR3 loop is CASSPGTTTGELFF. CDR3 bases: TGTGCCAGCAGCCCGGGAACAACAACCGGGGAGCTGTTTTTT.

V is TRBV6-6 and J is TRBJ2-7; 9 nucleotides agree with TRBD1. Trimming at V came to 7 bases and at J to 5 bases, leaving 15 bases not matched to a gene. This CDR3 spans 16 amino acids. The germline gives CDR1 MNHNY, CDR2 SVGAGI (reference sequence). The CDR3 nucleotides read TGTGCCAGCACCTTATCCCCGGGACAGGGAGTCCACGAGCAGTACTTC. Translating gives CASTLSPGQGVHEQYF.

This clone was observed a handful of times. V is TRBV11-2 and J is TRBJ2-7, with unresolved D. V gave up 1 base and J gave up 0 bases, with 7 bases separating them. CDR3 length: 14 amino acids. Germline CDR1 SGHAT, CDR2 FQNNGV. The CDR3 DNA reads as TGTGCCAGCAGCTTAGGGTACAGCTCCTACGAGCAGTACTTC. Protein product: CASSLGYSSYEQYF.

The chain joins TRBV12-5 to TRBJ1-1; TRBD1 is a possible D gene (6 bases). The germline V and J ends were trimmed by 6 bases and 2 bases, with 10 bases remaining between them. CDR1 and CDR2 from the germline V gene are LGHNT and FRNRAP. This CDR3 contains 13 residues. The CDR3 bases are TGTGCTAGTGGGCCGGGGGGCAACACTGAAGCTTTCTTT. Its translation: CASGPGGNTEAFF. Variable domain in full (rest from reference TRBV12-5 and TRBJ1-1): DARVTQTPRHKVTEMGQEVTMRCQPILGHNTVFWYRQTMMQGLELLAYFRNRAPLDDSGMPKDRFSAEMPDATLATLKIQPSEPRDSAVYFCASGPGGNTEAFFGQGTRLTVV.

The chain joins TRBV5-1 to TRBJ2-7, with D possibly being TRBD1 (5 bases). Trimming removed 4 bases from V and 6 bases from J, with 17 bases in between. Per germline, CDR1 SGHRS and CDR2 YFSETQ. This CDR3 region has 14 residues. CDR3 sequence (DNA): TGCGCCAGCAGCCAGACACCGGCAGGGATCGAGCAGTACTTC. Residues: CASSQTPAGIEQYF.

This sequence joins TRBV7-8 and TRBJ1-5, with TRBD1 matching 8 bases. The germline gives CDR1 SGHVS, CDR2 FQNEAQ. This CDR3 has 17 residues. J was trimmed by 2 bases and V by 1 base; bases with no gene match: 7. CDR3 in DNA: TGTGCCAGCAGCTTAGTAGGGACAGGCTCGGGCAATCAGCCCCAGCATTTT. The encoded protein is CASSLVGTGSGNQPQHF.

The V gene is TRBV2, the J gene TRBJ1-2, with TRBD1 matching over 7 bases. The germline V gene has CDR1 SNHLY and CDR2 FYNNEI. The CDR3 covers 15 residues. J lost 7 bases, V lost 9 bases, and 17 bases had no gene match. CDR3: CASRKGQGGPTGYTF. The CDR3 nucleotides are TGTGCCAGTAGGAAAGGCCAGGGGGGACCTACTGGCTACACCTTC.

This clone was observed a single time. The V call is TRBV7-3, the J call TRBJ2-1, with 9 bases fitting TRBD2. J was trimmed by 3 bases and V by 3 bases; bases with no gene match: 9. The CDR3 covers 17 residues. Germline-derived CDR1 and CDR2 are SGHTA and FQGTGA. CDR3 DNA sequence: TGTGCCAGCAGCTTTTCGCCGGCGACTAGCGGCTACAATGAGCAGTTCTTC. Protein sequence: CASSFSPATSGYNEQFF.

This chain connects TRBV6-1 to TRBJ2-5; D ambiguous. V was trimmed by 4 bases and J by 5 bases, leaving 20 bases between them. Germline V gene data show CDR1 as MNHNS and CDR2 as SASEGT. This CDR3 spans 16 amino acids. The chain's CDR3 is CASSVVFSRSWETQYF. The CDR3 DNA is TGTGCCAGCAGTGTGGTTTTTAGTAGATCATGGGAGACCCAGTACTTC.

The chain links TRBV9 to TRBJ2-1; 10 nucleotides align to TRBD2. CDR3 size: 14 residues. Per the germline V gene, CDR1 is SGDLS and CDR2 is YYNGEE. V shed 2 bases, J shed 8 bases, and the junction held 4 bases outside the gene matches. The CDR3 loop reads CASSVSGGMDEQFF. CDR3 DNA: TGTGCCAGCAGCGTTAGCGGGGGGATGGATGAGCAGTTCTTC.

The rearrangement links TRBV19 to TRBJ2-1; 11 bases match TRBD2. From germline, CDR1 is LNHDA and CDR2 SQIVND (reference sequence). Losses at the gene ends were 4 bases for V and 12 bases for J; bases not matched to a gene: 8. This CDR3 spans 14 amino acids. In DNA form, the CDR3 reads TGTGCCAGTAGTACCGGGACTAGCGGAGGTAGGCAGTTCTTC. This translates into CASSTGTSGGRQFF.

This clone was observed a few times. V gene TRBV4-3 combines with J gene TRBJ1-6; no reliable D call. CDR1 and CDR2 (germline): LGHNA, YSLEER. This CDR3 comprises 16 residues. The ends were cut back, 0 bases at V and 7 bases at J, with 13 bases in the middle. CDR3 residues: CASSQEAGRGNSPLHF. In nucleotides, the CDR3 is TGCGCCAGCAGCCAAGAAGCAGGCCGTGGCAATTCACCCCTCCACTTT.

This chain connects TRBV9 to TRBJ2-5; TRBD2 matches 13 bases. After removal of 4 bases from V and 5 bases from J, the junction contained 11 bases not matched to a gene. CDR1 and CDR2 (germline): SGDLS, YYNGEE. This CDR3 spans 17 amino acids. The CDR3 here is CASSTGTSGNRGETQYF. Written as DNA, the CDR3 is TGTGCCAGCAGCACCGGGACTAGCGGGAATAGGGGGGAGACCCAGTACTTC.

The chain uses TRBV7-2 and TRBJ2-7, with 8 bases that match TRBD2. The length of the CDR3 is 17 residues. Germline V gene sequence: CDR1 SGHTA, CDR2 FQGNSA. V lost 5 bases, J lost 6 bases, and 18 bases stayed unmatched. The CDR3 DNA follows: TGTGCCAGCAGCCCCGTTGCGGGGCCGGGACTAGGGATCGAGCAGTACTTC. It codes for CASSPVAGPGLGIEQYF. The variable domain in full, with the rest retrieved from reference TRBV7-2 and TRBJ2-7, is GAGVSQSPSNKVTEKGKDVELRCDPISGHTALYWYRQSLGQGLEFLIYFQGNSAPDKSGLPSDRFSAERTGGSVSTLTIQRTQQEDSAVYLCASSPVAGPGLGIEQYFGPGTRLTVT.

The chain joins TRBV6-5 to TRBJ2-1; 9 bases are a match to TRBD1. V was clipped by 6 bases and J by 5 bases; unmatched bases: 5. This CDR3 has 14 amino acids. Germline assignment: CDR1 MNHEY and CDR2 SVGAGI. In DNA form, the CDR3 reads TGTGCCAGCAGAGGGACAGGGCCTCACAATGAGCAGTTCTTC. Translated: CASRGTGPHNEQFF.